One and the same sample provided the 28 T cell receptor beta chains below, sequenced in a study of cytomegalovirus exposure and HLA in healthy donors. With 60 Vbeta and 13 Jbeta primers, the PCR was carried out. This table comes from immunoSEQ multiplex PCR, and its TCRdb copy is limited to in-frame clones, with some not included. The sample table includes over 150,000 clones. Sequenced: PBMCs. The receptors shown here come from a boy aged 10-17 years in good health and CMV-seronegative.

The chain combines TRBV19 with TRBJ1-4; the D is unclear. V was shortened by 3 bases and J by 8 bases, with 13 bases between the two germline ends. The CDR3 spans 14 residues. CDR1 is LNHDA and CDR2 is SQIVND in the germline V gene (reference sequence). CDR3: CASSIFTSGEKLFF. CDR3 sequence (DNA): TGTGCCAGTAGTATCTTTACATCAGGCGAAAAACTGTTTTTT.

The genes are TRBV7-2 and TRBJ2-1; 13 positions agree with TRBD2. The CDR3 runs 15 residues. The germline V gene encodes CDR1 SGHTA and CDR2 FQGNSA. With V trimmed by 5 bases and J by 5 bases, 3 bases remained unmatched. CDR3 DNA sequence: TGTGCCAGCAGCCGACTAGCGGGGGGACACAATGAGCAGTTCTTC. It translates to CASSRLAGGHNEQFF.

This rearrangement joins TRBV9 to TRBJ2-7, with 10 bases identical to TRBD1. CDR1 is SGDLS, CDR2 YYNGEE, per germline. The CDR3 is 15 amino acids. V shed 3 bases and J 2 bases; nucleotides not matched to a gene: 5. For the CDR3, the DNA is TGTGCCAGCAGCGAGGGACAGGGGTCTACCTACGAGCAGTACTTC. It translates to CASSEGQGSTYEQYF.

This rearrangement joins TRBV12-2 to TRBJ2-3; the tabulated D call, TRBD2, remains unverified against the DNA. TRBV12-2 is termed a pseudogene. This CDR3 has 22 amino acids. CDR3 loop: CASRLISTLTSGDIDPTDTQYF. CDR3 nucleotide sequence: TGTGCAAGTCGCTTAATTTCTACTTTGACTAGCGGGGATATAGACCCTACAGATACGCAGTATTTT.

V gene TRBV19 combines with J gene TRBJ1-1, with D hard to call. The CDR3 consists of 13 residues. Germline V lookup: CDR1 LNHDA, CDR2 SQIVND (reference sequence). Trimming removed 3 bases at V and 0 bases at J, with 5 bases between. The CDR3 loop reads CASSISLNTEAFF. CDR3 bases: TGTGCCAGTAGTATTTCATTGAACACTGAAGCTTTCTTT.

The chain couples TRBV4-1 to TRBJ2-5; 8 positions agree with TRBD2. TRBJ2-7 explains the end of the DNA better; the J call may be wrong. The CDR3 totals 15 residues. Germline V gives CDR1 MGHRA, CDR2 YSYEKL. The CDR3 here is CASSHSGASSYEQYF. The DNA for the CDR3 is TGCGCCAGCAGCCATAGCGGGGCCTCCTCCTACGAGCAGTACTTC.

The chain has TRBV30 and TRBJ1-2; no clear D. This CDR3 comprises 14 residues. V gave up 0 bases and J gave up 4 bases, with 12 bases separating them. Germline V gives CDR1 GTSNPN, CDR2 SVGIG (reference sequence). The CDR3 sequence is CAWSVLGSIYGYTF. The CDR3 DNA follows: TGTGCCTGGAGTGTATTGGGCAGCATCTATGGCTACACCTTC.

The J gene is TRBJ2-5, the V gene TRBV19; D may be TRBD2 (6 bases). Germline lookup yields CDR1 LNHDA and CDR2 SQIVND (reference sequence). Deletions cut 10 bases from V and 2 bases from J, with 20 bases between. The CDR3 runs to 15 residues. The CDR3 is CATTTALGGQETQYF. In DNA form, the CDR3 reads TGTGCCACCACAACCGCTCTCGGGGGACAAGAGACCCAGTACTTC.

This rearrangement joins TRBV30 to TRBJ1-2; 9 bases agree with TRBD1. The CDR3 is 13 amino acids. Germline values: CDR1 GTSNPN, CDR2 SVGIG (reference sequence). Trimming removed 7 bases from V and 0 bases from J; junction bases left unmatched: 3. In DNA, the CDR3 is TGTGCCTTCGGGACAGGGACTAACTATGGCTACACCTTC. Translated: CAFGTGTNYGYTF.

The chain links TRBV6-5 to TRBJ1-3; tentative D call: TRBD1 (6 bases). The CDR3 totals 13 residues. In germline, CDR1 is MNHEY, CDR2 SVGAGI. Between the trimmed V and J ends, which lost 6 bases and 0 bases, there was a span of 6 bases. Written as DNA, the CDR3 is TGTGCCAGCAGACAGGGCTCTGGAAACACCATATATTTT. Its translation: CASRQGSGNTIYF.

J is TRBJ2-1 and V is TRBV7-2; D is possibly TRBD1 (6 bases). This CDR3 comprises 16 residues. Germline CDR1 and CDR2: SGHTA and FQGNSA. V was shortened by 7 bases and J by 9 bases, with 25 bases between the two germline ends. As DNA, the CDR3 is TGTGCCAGCACCTTCGCCGGGACAAGGGCCAAGGTTGAGCAGTTCTTC. Translating gives CASTFAGTRAKVEQFF.

The chain couples TRBV28 to TRBJ1-6, with 10 positions matching TRBD1. CDR3 length equals 17 residues. V dropped 3 bases and J dropped 7; count of bases not matched to a gene: 9. Germline V lookup: CDR1 MDHEN, CDR2 SYDVKM. The CDR3 coding sequence is TGTGCCAGCAGTTTGCCCGGGACAGGGGACTCCAATTCACCCCTCCACTTT. It encodes CASSLPGTGDSNSPLHF.

J is TRBJ2-7 and V is TRBV6-6, with a weak D call TRBD2 (5 bases). The germline gives CDR1 MNHNY, CDR2 SVGAGI (reference sequence). Trimming removed 6 bases from V and 2 bases from J, with 17 bases in between. The CDR3 contains 15 residues. CDR3 residues: CASSPSGIGTYEQYF. CDR3 bases: TGTGCCAGCAGCCCTTCGGGGATAGGAACCTACGAGCAGTACTTC.

The J gene is TRBJ1-2, the V gene TRBV27, with D possibly being TRBD1 (5 bases). The CDR3 covers 13 residues. The germline V gene encodes CDR1 MNHEY and CDR2 SMNVEV (reference sequence). V was clipped by 10 bases and J by 2 bases, with 14 bases between them. CDR3 bases: TGTGCCACCGGGTTGGGGCAAAACTATGGCTACACCTTC. Protein sequence: CATGLGQNYGYTF.

The chain links TRBV6-5 to TRBJ1-5; 9 bases line up with TRBD1. V shed 4 bases, J shed 6 bases, and the junction held 10 bases outside the gene matches. CDR1 MNHEY and CDR2 SVGAGI come from the germline V gene. The CDR3 length is 16 residues. The CDR3 is CASSSQGASRTQPQHF. In nucleotides, the CDR3 is TGTGCCAGCAGTTCACAGGGGGCGTCCCGTACTCAGCCCCAGCATTTT.

The rearrangement uses TRBV18 and TRBJ2-1; possible D gene TRBD1, 6 bases. Germline lookup yields CDR1 KGHSH and CDR2 LQKENI. The V end was cut by 6 bases, the J end by 4 bases, with 16 bases between. The CDR3 extends over 15 amino acids. CDR3 sequence (DNA): TGTGCCAGCTCGCCCAGGGGTATTGGGTACAATGAGCAGTTCTTC. Translating it yields CASSPRGIGYNEQFF.

The V and J genes are TRBV7-2 and TRBJ2-7, with 16 bases matching TRBD2. There are 16 residues in the CDR3. J lost 1 base, V lost 5 bases, and 2 bases had no gene match. The V gene's germline CDR1 is SGHTA and CDR2 FQGNSA. CDR3 in DNA: TGTGCCAGCAGCCCGGGACTAGCGGGGGGGTCCTACGAGCAGTACTTC. Translation: CASSPGLAGGSYEQYF.

CDR3 bases: TGTGCCAGCTCACCTCTCCCTCGGGATACGCAGTATTTT. It is translated as CASSPLPRDTQYF. The chain is built from TRBV18 and TRBJ2-3; no reliable D call. The V end was cut by 3 bases, the J end by 6 bases, with 10 bases between. Germline values: CDR1 KGHSH, CDR2 LQKENI. This CDR3 contains 13 residues.

This chain uses TRBV30 with TRBJ2-7; 11 bases are a match to TRBD2. The CDR3 has 13 residues. The trim removed 3 bases at V and 4 bases at J, leaving 2 bases unmatched. Germline assignment: CDR1 GTSNPN and CDR2 SVGIG (reference sequence). For the CDR3, the DNA is TGTGCCTGGAGCCGACTAGCGGGGTACGAGCAGTACTTC. It yields the protein CAWSRLAGYEQYF. Full variable domain (rest looked up from reference TRBV30 and TRBJ2-7): SQTIHQWPATLVQPVGSPLSLECTVEGTSNPNLYWYRQAAGRGLQLLFYSVGIGQISSEVPQNLSASRPQDRQFILSSKKLLLSDSGFYLCAWSRLAGYEQYFGPGTRLTVT.

V usage is TRBV19 and J usage is TRBJ2-7; the match to TRBD1 covers 10 bases. Germline trimming cut 6 bases from V and 6 bases from J; bases unmatched to any gene: 8. From germline, CDR1 is LNHDA and CDR2 SQIVND (reference sequence). The CDR3 has 14 amino acids. CDR3 in amino acids: CASSPPGQGVEQYF. CDR3 DNA sequence: TGTGCCAGTAGCCCTCCCGGACAGGGGGTCGAGCAGTACTTC.

V gene TRBV7-9 combines with J gene TRBJ2-1; 11 bases fit TRBD1. From germline, CDR1 is SEHNR and CDR2 FQNEAQ (reference sequence). The V gene end was trimmed by 5 bases and the J gene end by 8 bases; junction bases not matched to a gene: 8. The CDR3 sequence is 15 residues long. CDR3 sequence: CASSSRDRGIDEQFF. CDR3 bases: TGTGCCAGCAGCAGCAGGGACAGGGGGATCGATGAGCAGTTCTTC.

V usage is TRBV5-1 and J usage is TRBJ2-3, with 8 bases lining up with TRBD2. CDR1 and CDR2 (germline): SGHRS, YFSETQ. After removal of 5 bases from V and 2 bases from J, the junction contained 7 bases not matched to a gene. The CDR3 consists of 15 residues. The CDR3 spells CASSIAGYPTDTQYF. The CDR3 nucleotides read TGCGCCAGCAGTATAGCGGGGTACCCCACAGATACGCAGTATTTT.

The chain joins TRBV11-3 to TRBJ2-1; D remains ambiguous. CDR1 is SGHNT, CDR2 YENEEA, per germline. V was shortened by 1 base and J by 9 bases, with 10 bases between the two germline ends. The CDR3 extends over 13 amino acids. The CDR3 DNA reads TGTGCCAGCAGCTTAGCTAGTACGGTTGAGCAGTTCTTC. This gives the protein CASSLASTVEQFF.

The V call is TRBV7-9, the J call TRBJ2-7; possibly TRBD2 for D (6 bases). CDR1 is SEHNR and CDR2 is FQNEAQ in the germline V gene (reference sequence). This CDR3 spans 14 amino acids. V was cut by 3 bases and J by 4 bases, with 13 bases left in between. CDR3 sequence (DNA): TGTGCCAGCAGCTTCGGGCGGGGAGAATACGAGCAGTACTTC. Translated: CASSFGRGEYEQYF.

The chain joins TRBV13 to TRBJ1-1; 9 bases align to TRBD1. CDR1 is PRHDT, CDR2 FYEKMQ, per germline (reference sequence). There are 13 residues in the CDR3. The V segment lost 5 bases and the J segment 11 bases; nucleotides outside the gene matches: 9. The CDR3 region is CASSRYRGRAAFF. The CDR3 coding sequence is TGTGCCAGCAGCCGTTACAGGGGGCGAGCTGCTTTCTTT. Full variable domain (missing parts from reference TRBV13 and TRBJ1-1): AAGVIQSPRHLIKEKRETATLKCYPIPRHDTVYWYQQGPGQDPQFLISFYEKMQSDKGSIPDRFSAQQFSDYHSELNMSSLELGDSALYFCASSRYRGRAAFFGQGTRLTVV.

The chain has TRBV6-5 and TRBJ1-5; no definite D call. V was pared by 4 bases and J by 4 bases, with 14 bases between. The CDR3 has 15 amino acids. Germline CDR1 MNHEY, CDR2 SVGAGI. The CDR3 region is CASSSYRGFNQPQHF. CDR3 DNA sequence: TGTGCCAGCAGTTCCTACCGGGGTTTTAATCAGCCCCAGCATTTT.

The chain couples TRBV19 to TRBJ2-1; 9 positions match TRBD1. Germline CDR1 reads LNHDA; CDR2 reads SQIVND (reference sequence). V lost 5 bases, J lost 7 bases, and 9 bases stayed unmatched. The CDR3 loop spans 15 amino acids. The CDR3 coding sequence is TGTGCCAGTAGTGTAACACAGGGGGCAAGGAATGAGCAGTTCTTC. It translates to CASSVTQGARNEQFF. Together with reference TRBV19 and TRBJ2-1, the CDR3 gives the full variable domain: DGGITQSPKYLFRKEGQNVTLSCEQNLNHDAMYWYRQDPGQGLRLIYYSQIVNDFQKGDIAEGYSVSREKKESFPLTVTSAQKNPTAFYLCASSVTQGARNEQFFGPGTRLTVL.

This chain joins TRBV27 and TRBJ1-3; tentatively, D is TRBD1 (5 bases). V was shortened by 5 bases and J by 6 bases, with 14 bases between the two germline ends. The CDR3 has 14 amino acids. Looked up from germline, CDR1 is MNHEY and CDR2 is SMNVEV (reference sequence). The CDR3 loop reads CASSPRDLKNTIYF. For the CDR3, the DNA is TGTGCCAGCAGTCCAAGGGACTTGAAAAACACCATATATTTT.